The 2 T cell receptor beta chains below all came from one sample that was sequenced in a study of prognosis after radiotherapy for stage I lung cancer. The authors amplified TCR beta CDR3 from genomic DNA using two-round multiplex PCR. First-round PCR used primers specific to each TRBV and TRBJ gene. MiXCR was run by TCRdb on the multiplex PCR reads, yielding one entry per CDR3 protein. The sample has about 30,000 distinct CDR3 sequences, roughly 30% seen once; the top ten hold about 12%. The material was PBMCs, obtained before or after stereotactic body radiation therapy (not recorded which). The receptors originated from a donor at least 50 years old with non-small cell lung cancer.

This rearrangement joins TRBV5-5 to TRBJ1-4, with unresolved D. The length of the CDR3 is 14 residues. Germline-derived CDR1 and CDR2 are SGHKS and YYEKEE (reference sequence). V dropped 1 base and J dropped 7 bases, with 11 bases sitting between them. The CDR3 DNA sequence: TGTGCCAGCAGCTTGTACGGGGTGGGTGAAAAACTGTTTTTT. This encodes CASSLYGVGEKLFF.

This clonotype was picked up many times. The genes are TRBV7-6 and TRBJ2-7; possibly TRBD2 for D (5 bases). The CDR3 extends over 13 amino acids. Deletions cut 4 bases from V and 5 bases from J, with 12 bases between. Germline CDR1 and CDR2: SGHVS and FNYEAQ. The CDR3 DNA reads as TGTGCCAGCAGCTCGATGGAGGCGAACGAGCAGTACTTC. Protein: CASSSMEANEQYF.